These 7 T cell receptor delta chains were sequenced from one sample in a study of delta chains in infants with herpesvirus infections. PBMC RNA was reverse transcribed using gamma-chain- and delta-chain-specific primers. TCRdb ran CATT on the RT-PCR reads. The repertoire includes around 500 delta-chain clones, 9% to 14% of them detected once, and about 38% sits in the top ten. Sequencing used peripheral blood, obtained at time point 3 of longitudinal follow-up. All receptors come from a human donor who was a Ugandan infant, either HIV-exposed or HIV-unexposed (not recorded which).

By its share, this clone is large (0.1 to 1%). The gene calls are TRDV3 and TRDJ1; 13 positions agree with TRDD3. The V segment lost 3 bases and the J segment 4 bases; nucleotides outside the gene matches: 20. The CDR3 is made up of 19 amino acids. CDR1 and CDR2 from the germline V gene are TVYSNPD and GDNSRS (reference sequence). The CDR3 nucleotides read TGTGCCTTCCTTTCCTACGTGGGTACTGGGGGATACGCTGACGATAAACTCATCTTT. Translation: CAFLSYVGTGGYADDKLIF.

This clone is labeled large. The genes are TRDV2 and TRDJ1; 9 nucleotides match TRDD3. Germline assignment: CDR1 GEAIGNYY and CDR2 EKD. This CDR3 has 18 amino acids. V lost 6 bases to trimming and J lost 0 bases; unmatched junction nucleotides: 16. The CDR3 here is CACLTGGHTYSYTDKLIF. CDR3 in DNA: TGTGCCTGTCTTACTGGGGGACACACTTACTCGTACACCGATAAACTCATCTTT.

As for this clone: A far larger clone is off by one base, so a read error is likely. This chain joins TRAV38-2/DV8 and TRDJ1, with D hard to call. Germline CDR1 and CDR2: TSESDYY and QEAYKQQN. V was pared by 7 bases and J by 0 bases, with 31 bases between. The CDR3 consists of 20 residues. This chain's CDR3 is CAYANNRRIRPLIHTDKLIF. The CDR3 DNA reads TGTGCTTATGCAAACAACCGGAGGATTAGACCTCTCATCCACACCGATAAACTCATCTTT.

This clone was seen more than once but under ten times. A far larger clone is a single base away, which makes a read error likely. The CDR3 spells CALGVTYLYTDKLIF. CDR3 DNA: TGTGCTCTTGGGGTCACGTACTTGTACACCGATAAACTCATCTTT. The rearrangement uses TRDV1 and TRDJ1; the D is unclear. Germline V gives CDR1 TSWWSYY, CDR2 QGS. The CDR3 contains 15 residues. V lost 4 bases to trimming and J lost 0 bases, with 12 bases between them.

Details on this clone: A far larger clone is off by one base, so a read error is likely. The V gene is TRDV1, the J gene TRDJ1; 8 bases align to TRDD3. This CDR3 spans 17 amino acids. V was clipped by 0 bases and J by 0 bases; unmatched bases: 6. Germline V lookup: CDR1 TSWWSYY, CDR2 QGS. The DNA of the CDR3 is TGTGCTCTTGGGGAACTGAGGGATACGCTGCACACCGATAAACTCATCTTT. Encoded protein: CALGELRDTLHTDKLIF.

This clone was counted between two and nine times. A far larger clone lies a single base away; this is likely a read error. This rearrangement joins TRDV1 to TRDJ1; D may be TRDD3 (6 bases). Germline V gene sequence: CDR1 TSWWSYY, CDR2 QGS. This CDR3 region has 20 residues. The V and J ends lost 5 bases and 1 base respectively, with 29 bases between them. CDR3 in DNA: TGTGCTCTTGGGCCTCATTCCCCTCTGGGGACACCTGACACCACCGATAAACTCATCTTT. Its protein is CALGPHSPLGTPDTTDKLIF.

About this clone: A read error is likely here: a far larger clone is one base away. The chain couples TRDV1 to TRDJ2; D is undetermined. Trimming pared 2 bases from V and 2 bases from J, leaving 15 bases between. The CDR3 has 17 residues. Looked up from germline, CDR1 is TSWWSYY and CDR2 is QGS. DNA of the CDR3: TGTGCTCTTGGGGAATCCGTCTCCCTCCCCTTGACAGCACAACTCTTCTTT. Its translation: CALGESVSLPLTAQLFF.